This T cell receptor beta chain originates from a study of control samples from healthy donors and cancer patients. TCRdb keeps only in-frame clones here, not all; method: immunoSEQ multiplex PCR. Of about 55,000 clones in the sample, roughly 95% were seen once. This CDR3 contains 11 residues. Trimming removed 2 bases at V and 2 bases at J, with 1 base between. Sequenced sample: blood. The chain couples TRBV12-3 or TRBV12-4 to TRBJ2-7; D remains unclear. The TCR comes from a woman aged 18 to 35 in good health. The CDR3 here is CASSLTYEQYF. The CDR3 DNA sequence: TGTGCCAGCAGTTTAACCTACGAGCAGTACTTC.